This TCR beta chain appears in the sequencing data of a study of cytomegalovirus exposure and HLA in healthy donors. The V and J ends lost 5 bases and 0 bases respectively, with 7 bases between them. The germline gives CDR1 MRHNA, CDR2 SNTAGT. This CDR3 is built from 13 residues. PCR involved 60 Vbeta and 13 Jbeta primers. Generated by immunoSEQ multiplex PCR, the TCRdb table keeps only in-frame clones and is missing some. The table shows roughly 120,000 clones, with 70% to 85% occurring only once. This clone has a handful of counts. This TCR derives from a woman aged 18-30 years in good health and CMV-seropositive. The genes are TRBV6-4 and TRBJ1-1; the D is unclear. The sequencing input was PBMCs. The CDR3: CASSQLVNTEAFF. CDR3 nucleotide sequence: TGTGCCAGCAGTCAACTAGTGAACACTGAAGCTTTCTTT.